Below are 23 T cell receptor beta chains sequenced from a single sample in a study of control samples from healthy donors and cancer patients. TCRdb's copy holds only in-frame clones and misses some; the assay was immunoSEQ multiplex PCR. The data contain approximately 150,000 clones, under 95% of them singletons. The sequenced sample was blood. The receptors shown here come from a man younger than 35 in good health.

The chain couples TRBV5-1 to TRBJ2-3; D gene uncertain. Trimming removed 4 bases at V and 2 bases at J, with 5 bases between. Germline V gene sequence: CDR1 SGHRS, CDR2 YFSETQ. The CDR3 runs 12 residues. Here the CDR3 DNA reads TGCGCCAGCAGCCCTGACACAGATACGCAGTATTTT. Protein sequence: CASSPDTDTQYF.

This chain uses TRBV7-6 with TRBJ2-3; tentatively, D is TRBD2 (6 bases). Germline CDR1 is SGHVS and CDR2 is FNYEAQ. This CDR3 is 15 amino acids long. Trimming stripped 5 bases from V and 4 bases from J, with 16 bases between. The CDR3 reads CASSPGRLVADTQYF. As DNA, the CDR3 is TGTGCCAGCAGCCCTGGCAGACTAGTCGCAGATACGCAGTATTTT. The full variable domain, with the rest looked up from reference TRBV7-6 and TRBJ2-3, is GAGVSQSPRYKVTKRGQDVALRCDPISGHVSLYWYRQALGQGPEFLTYFNYEAQQDKSGLPNDRFSAERPEGSISTLTIQRTEQRDSAMYRCASSPGRLVADTQYFGPGTRLTVL.

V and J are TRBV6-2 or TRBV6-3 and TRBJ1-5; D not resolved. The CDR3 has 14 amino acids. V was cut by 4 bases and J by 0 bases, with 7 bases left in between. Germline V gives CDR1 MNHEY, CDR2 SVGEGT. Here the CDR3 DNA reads TGTGCCAGCAGTTCTCTGGGTAGCAATCAGCCCCAGCATTTT. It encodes CASSSLGSNQPQHF.

The chain's CDR3 is CASRSTAGQFRGYTF. The CDR3 DNA follows: TGTGCCAGTCGATCGACCGCGGGGCAATTTCGTGGCTACACCTTC. This rearrangement joins TRBV19 to TRBJ1-2, with D perhaps matching TRBD1 (5 bases). The CDR3 is 15 residues long. The germline gives CDR1 LNHDA, CDR2 SQIVND (reference sequence). The ends were cut back, 8 bases at V and 7 bases at J, with 23 bases in the middle.

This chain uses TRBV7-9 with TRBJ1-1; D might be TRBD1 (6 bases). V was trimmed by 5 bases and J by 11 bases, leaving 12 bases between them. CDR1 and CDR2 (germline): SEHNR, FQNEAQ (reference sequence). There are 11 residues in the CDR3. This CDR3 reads CASSPTGRAFF. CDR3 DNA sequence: TGTGCCAGCAGCCCTACAGGGAGGGCTTTCTTT.

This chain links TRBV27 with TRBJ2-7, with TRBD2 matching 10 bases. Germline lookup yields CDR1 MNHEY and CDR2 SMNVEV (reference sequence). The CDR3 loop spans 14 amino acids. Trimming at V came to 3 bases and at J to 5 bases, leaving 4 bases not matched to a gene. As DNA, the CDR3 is TGTGCCAGCAGTTTCTCCAGCGGGGGGGACGAGCAGTACTTC. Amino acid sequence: CASSFSSGGDEQYF.

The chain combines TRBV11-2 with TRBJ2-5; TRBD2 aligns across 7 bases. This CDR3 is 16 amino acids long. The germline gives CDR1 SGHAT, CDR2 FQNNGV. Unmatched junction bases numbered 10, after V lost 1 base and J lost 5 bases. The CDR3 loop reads CASSLGGSGLQETQYF. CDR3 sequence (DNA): TGTGCCAGCAGCTTAGGAGGTAGCGGGCTCCAGGAGACCCAGTACTTC. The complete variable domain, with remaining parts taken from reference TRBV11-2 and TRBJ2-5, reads EAGVAQSPRYKIIEKRQSVAFWCNPISGHATLYWYQQILGQGPKLLIQFQNNGVVDDSQLPKDRFSAERLKGVDSTLKIQPAKLEDSAVYLCASSLGGSGLQETQYFGPGTRLLVL.

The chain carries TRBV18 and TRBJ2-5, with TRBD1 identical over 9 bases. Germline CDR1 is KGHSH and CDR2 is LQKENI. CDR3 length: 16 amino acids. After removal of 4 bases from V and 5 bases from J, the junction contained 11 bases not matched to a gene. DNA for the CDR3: TGTGCCAGCTCACAGAATTACAGGGGGCAGGAGGAGACCCAGTACTTC. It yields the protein CASSQNYRGQEETQYF. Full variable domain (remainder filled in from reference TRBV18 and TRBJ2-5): NAGVMQNPRHLVRRRGQEARLRCSPMKGHSHVYWYRQLPEEGLKFMVYLQKENIIDESGMPKERFSAEFPKEGPSILRIQQVVRGDSAAYFCASSQNYRGQEETQYFGPGTRLLVL.

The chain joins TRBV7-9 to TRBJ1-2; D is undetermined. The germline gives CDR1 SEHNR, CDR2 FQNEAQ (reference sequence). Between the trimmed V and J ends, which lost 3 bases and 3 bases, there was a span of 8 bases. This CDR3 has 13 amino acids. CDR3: CASSFEADYGYTF. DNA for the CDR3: TGTGCCAGCAGCTTTGAGGCAGACTATGGCTACACCTTC.

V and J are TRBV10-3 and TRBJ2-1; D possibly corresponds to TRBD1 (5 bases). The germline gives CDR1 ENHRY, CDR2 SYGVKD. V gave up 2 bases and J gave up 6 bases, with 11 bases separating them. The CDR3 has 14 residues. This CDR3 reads CAISEVWTTNEQFF. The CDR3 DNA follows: TGTGCCATCAGTGAGGTCTGGACAACCAATGAGCAGTTCTTC.

The CDR3 loop reads CASSQDSRESPLHF. In DNA, the CDR3 is TGCGCCAGCAGCCAAGATTCCAGGGAATCACCCCTCCACTTT. V and J are TRBV4-3 and TRBJ1-6; a possible D gene is TRBD1 (5 bases). This CDR3 comprises 14 residues. Germline CDR1 and CDR2: LGHNA and YSLEER. V gave up 0 bases and J gave up 10 bases, with 10 bases separating them.

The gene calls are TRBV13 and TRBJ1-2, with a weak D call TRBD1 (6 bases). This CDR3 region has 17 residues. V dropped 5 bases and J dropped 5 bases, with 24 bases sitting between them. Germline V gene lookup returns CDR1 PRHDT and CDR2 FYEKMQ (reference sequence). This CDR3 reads CASSQQPLLTGPYGYTF. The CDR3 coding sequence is TGTGCCAGCAGCCAACAACCTCTCCTGACAGGCCCTTATGGCTACACCTTC.

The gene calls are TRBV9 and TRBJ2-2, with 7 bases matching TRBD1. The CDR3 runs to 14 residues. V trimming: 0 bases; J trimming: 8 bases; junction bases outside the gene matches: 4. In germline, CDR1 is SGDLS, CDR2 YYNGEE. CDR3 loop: CASSVEGAQGELFF. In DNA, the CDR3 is TGTGCCAGCAGCGTAGAGGGGGCGCAGGGGGAGCTGTTTTTT.

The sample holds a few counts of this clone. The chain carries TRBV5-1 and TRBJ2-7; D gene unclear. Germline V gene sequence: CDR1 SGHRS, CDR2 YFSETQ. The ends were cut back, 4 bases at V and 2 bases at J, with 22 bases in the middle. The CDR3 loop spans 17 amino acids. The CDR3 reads CASSPGEWVPLTYEQYF. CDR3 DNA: TGCGCCAGCAGCCCAGGAGAATGGGTTCCCCTTACCTACGAGCAGTACTTC.

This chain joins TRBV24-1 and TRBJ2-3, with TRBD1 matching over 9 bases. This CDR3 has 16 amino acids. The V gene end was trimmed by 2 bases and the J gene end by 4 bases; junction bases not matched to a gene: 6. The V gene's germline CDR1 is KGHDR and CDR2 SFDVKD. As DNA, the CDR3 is TGTGCCACCAGTGATTCCGAGACAGGGGGTGCAGATACGCAGTATTTT. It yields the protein CATSDSETGGADTQYF.

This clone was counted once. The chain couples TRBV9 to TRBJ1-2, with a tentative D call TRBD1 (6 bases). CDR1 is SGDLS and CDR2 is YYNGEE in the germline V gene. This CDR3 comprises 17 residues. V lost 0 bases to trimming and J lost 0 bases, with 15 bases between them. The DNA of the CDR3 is TGTGCCAGCAGCGTAGTGGTGGAGGGGGATTCTAACTATGGCTACACCTTC. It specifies CASSVVVEGDSNYGYTF.

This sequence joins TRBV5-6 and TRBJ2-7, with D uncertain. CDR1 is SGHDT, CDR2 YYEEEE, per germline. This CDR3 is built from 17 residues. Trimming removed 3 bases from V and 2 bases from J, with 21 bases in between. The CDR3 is CASSSRHGVPTPYEQYF. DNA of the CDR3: TGTGCCAGCAGCTCCAGACATGGTGTTCCTACTCCCTACGAGCAGTACTTC.

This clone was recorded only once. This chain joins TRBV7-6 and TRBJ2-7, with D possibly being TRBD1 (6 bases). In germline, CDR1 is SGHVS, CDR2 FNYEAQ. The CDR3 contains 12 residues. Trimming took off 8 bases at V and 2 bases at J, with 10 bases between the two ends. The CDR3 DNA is TGTGCCAGCTGGACAGATCCCTACGAGCAGTACTTC. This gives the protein CASWTDPYEQYF.

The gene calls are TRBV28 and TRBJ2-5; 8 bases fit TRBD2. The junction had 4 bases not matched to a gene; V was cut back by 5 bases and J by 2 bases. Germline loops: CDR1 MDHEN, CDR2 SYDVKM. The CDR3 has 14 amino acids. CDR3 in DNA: TGTGCCAGCAGTCCTACTAGCGGACAAGAGACCCAGTACTTC. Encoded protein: CASSPTSGQETQYF.

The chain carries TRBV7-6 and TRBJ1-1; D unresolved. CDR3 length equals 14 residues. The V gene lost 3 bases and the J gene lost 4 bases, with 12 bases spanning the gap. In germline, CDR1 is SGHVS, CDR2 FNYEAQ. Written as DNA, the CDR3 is TGTGCCAGCAGCTTTCTCGTGGGTGGCACTGAAGCTTTCTTT. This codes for CASSFLVGGTEAFF.

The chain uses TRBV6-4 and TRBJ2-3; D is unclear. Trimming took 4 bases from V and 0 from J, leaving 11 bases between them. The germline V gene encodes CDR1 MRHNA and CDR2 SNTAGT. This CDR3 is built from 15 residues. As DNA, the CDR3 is TGTGCCAGCAGTGTCGAGCTGACTAGCACAGATACGCAGTATTTT. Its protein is CASSVELTSTDTQYF.

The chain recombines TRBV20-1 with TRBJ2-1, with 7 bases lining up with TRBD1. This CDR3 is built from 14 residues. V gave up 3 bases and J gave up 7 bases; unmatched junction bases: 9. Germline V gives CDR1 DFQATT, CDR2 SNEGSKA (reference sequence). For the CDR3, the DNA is TGCAGTGCTAGTTACAGGGGTATGTGGAATGAGCAGTTCTTC. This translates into CSASYRGMWNEQFF.

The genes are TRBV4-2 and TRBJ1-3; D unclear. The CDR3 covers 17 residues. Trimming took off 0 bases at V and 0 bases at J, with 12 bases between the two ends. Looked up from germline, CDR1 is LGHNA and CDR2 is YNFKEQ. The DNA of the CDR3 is TGTGCCAGCAGCCAAGAGGAGGACGTACTCTCTGGAAACACCATATATTTT. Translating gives CASSQEEDVLSGNTIYF.